This T cell receptor (beta chain) stems from a study of blood T cell repertoires in COVID-19. At the level of the study: PBMCs, B-cell-depleted T cells, or T cells were the source of the cDNA or gDNA that made up the material.

Resolution of symptoms, clearance, or two negative PCRs was present in recovered Cohort 3 donors. Per the original methods: Nucleated cell number was recorded as an estimate derived from reference gene primer amplification. Clones were read by immunoSEQ multiplex PCR, and TCRdb kept only the in-frame ones, dropping some. V and J calls plus clone size are reproduced from that table; the DNA served to infer D and trimming. The sample records about 280,000 clones, roughly 87% being singletons. The germline V gene encodes CDR1 GTSNPN and CDR2 SVGIG (reference sequence). The CDR3 is made up of 14 amino acids. V lost 0 bases and J lost 3, with 10 bases in between.

This TCR was sampled from a woman in her 40s who had recovered from COVID-19. The source material was PBMCs or T cells enriched from blood (not recorded which). The chain carries TRBV30 and TRBJ2-3, with D possibly being TRBD1 (6 bases). CDR3 nucleotide sequence: TGTGCCTGGAGTGTCGGGCAGGGGACAGATACGCAGTATTTT. The encoded protein is CAWSVGQGTDTQYF.